This is a list of T cell receptor beta chains from one sample in a study of blood T cell repertoires in COVID-19. TCRdb's table, derived via immunoSEQ multiplex PCR, lists solely in-frame clones and lacks some. Among roughly 280,000 clones listed, 75% to 90% were seen once. The specimen was peripheral blood. Source of these receptors: a woman aged 45-59 years who had recovered from COVID-19. Both conserved end residues are part of each CDR3. D genes are given only for firm matches. Only some rows state a clone size, as once, few, many or a class for expanded clones.

d_call clone_size j_call v_call cdr3_aa cdr3_nt
TRBD2 NA TRBJ2-1 TRBV4-3 CASSPGTTSGNARSAFNEQFF TGCGCCAGCAGCCCGGGAACCACTAGCGGGAATGCGCGTTCCGCTTTCAATGAGCAGTTCTTC
NA NA TRBJ2-6 TRBV18 CASSRASVGSGANVLTF TGTGCCAGCTCACGAGCTAGCGTTGGCTCTGGGGCCAACGTCCTGACTTTC
NA once TRBJ1-2 TRBV9 CASSVAPSQGRYGYTF TGTGCCAGCAGCGTAGCCCCAAGTCAGGGGCGTTATGGCTACACCTTC
TRBD1 NA TRBJ1-3 TRBV10-3 CAISEQGTGNTIYF TGTGCCATCAGTGAACAGGGGACGGGAAACACCATATATTTT
NA NA TRBJ1-6 TRBV3-1/TRBV3-2 CASSQVPGSVDSPLHF TGTGCCAGCAGCCAAGTCCCAGGGTCAGTGGATTCACCCCTCCACTTT
NA NA TRBJ2-7 TRBV18 CASSPPRASAAYEQYF TGTGCCAGCTCACCACCCAGGGCTAGCGCCGCCTACGAGCAGTACTTC
NA NA TRBJ2-3 TRBV27 CASSLWGRTQYF TGTGCCAGCAGCTTATGGGGCCGAACGCAGTATTTT
NA NA TRBJ2-2 TRBV5-1 CASSLETGRTGELFF TGCGCCAGCAGCCTTGAGACAGGACGCACCGGGGAGCTGTTTTTT
NA NA TRBJ1-1 TRBV18 CASSPPSSRANTEAFF TGTGCCAGCTCACCACCGTCATCCAGGGCAAACACTGAAGCTTTCTTT
NA NA TRBJ1-5 TRBV5-1 CASSLGTSLGEPQHF TGCGCCAGCAGCTTAGGGACATCCCTCGGGGAGCCCCAGCATTTT
NA NA TRBJ1-1 TRBV18 CASSLGAGANTEAFF TGTGCCAGCTCTCTCGGGGCGGGGGCGAACACTGAAGCTTTCTTT
TRBD1 NA TRBJ1-1 TRBV29-1 CSVDQGVNTEAFF TGCAGCGTGGATCAGGGGGTGAACACTGAAGCTTTCTTT
TRBD1 NA TRBJ1-6 TRBV28 CASSRFRGAVGQDLHF TGTGCCAGCAGCCGTTTTAGGGGGGCGGTGGGACAGGACCTCCACTTT
NA NA TRBJ2-7 TRBV3-1/TRBV3-2 CASSHITQGQQYF TGTGCCAGCAGCCACATAACACAGGGTCAGCAGTACTTC